This entry features one T cell receptor beta chain sequence. Its antigen is still unknown. Original methodology: ImmunoSEQ supplied junction-only sequences lacking quality scores, so filtering was different. The repertoire was sequenced with immunoSEQ multiplex PCR; TCRdb's copy has only in-frame clones and lacks some. The DNA was the basis for D and trimming; V, J and clone size are from that table. The sample yields approximately 2.5 million clones, approximately 94% seen once. The sample originates from a study of shared clonotypes between healthy human individuals. Study at large: CD4 naive cells filled three plates per donor, CD4 memory three, CD8 naive two and CD8 memory one. Whole-study findings and limits: Sampling involved blood alone; tissue repertoires likely differ. Generation probability values for non-shared clonotypes were lower than those for clonotypes shared by all four donors.

The CDR3 has 13 residues. Looked up from germline, CDR1 is MNHEY and CDR2 is SMNVEV (reference sequence). V was trimmed by 6 bases and J by 1 base, leaving 9 bases between them. The sequenced sample consisted of naive CD4+ T cells from PBMCs. Described subset: CD45RA+ positively selected. The rearrangement joins TRBV27 to TRBJ1-1; D not resolved. The sequence was collected from a man aged 18-30 years in good health. Some clones in this sample may be carry-over from other donors' samples. The CDR3 DNA sequence: TGTGCCAGCAGCCCCAGTTGGAACACTGAAGCTTTCTTT. Translation gives CASSPSWNTEAFF.